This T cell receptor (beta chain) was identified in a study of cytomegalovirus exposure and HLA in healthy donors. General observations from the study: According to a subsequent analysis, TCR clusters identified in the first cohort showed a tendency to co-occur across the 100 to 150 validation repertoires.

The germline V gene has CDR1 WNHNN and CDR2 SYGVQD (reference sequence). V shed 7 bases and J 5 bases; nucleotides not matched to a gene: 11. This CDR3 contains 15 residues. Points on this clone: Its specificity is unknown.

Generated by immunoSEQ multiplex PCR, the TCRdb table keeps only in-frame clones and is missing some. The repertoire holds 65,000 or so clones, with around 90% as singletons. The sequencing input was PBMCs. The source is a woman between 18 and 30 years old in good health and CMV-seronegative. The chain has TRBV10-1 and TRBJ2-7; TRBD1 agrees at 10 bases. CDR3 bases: TGCGCCAGCAACCTCCCGGGACAGGGGCTAGACGAGCAGTACTTC. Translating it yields CASNLPGQGLDEQYF.